The entry below gives a single T cell receptor (beta chain) sequence along with its context. Its antigen remains unidentified. 13 Jbeta primers and 60 Vbeta primers were used for the PCR. Repertoires were generated with immunoSEQ multiplex PCR, while TCRdb's copy carries only in-frame clones and drops some. The sample holds 240,000 or so clones, 82% seen once. Donors sampled were nominally healthy, though unrecorded immune exposures were likely. This sample is drawn from a study of cytomegalovirus exposure and HLA in healthy donors. Study in general: Genotyping of 430 or so donors showed that 80% to 85% belonged to the Caucasian-associated ancestry cluster. Study-level results: A missense variant in DCLRE1C was later tied to TCR beta V- and J-gene trimming.

The CDR3 has 15 amino acids. Germline CDR1 reads MGHRA; CDR2 reads YSYEKL. The V end was cut by 4 bases, the J end by 1 base, with 13 bases between. The receptor was isolated from a woman in her thirties or forties in good health and CMV-seropositive. The V and J genes are TRBV4-1 and TRBJ2-5, with D perhaps matching TRBD2 (6 bases). Sample: PBMCs. The CDR3 region has the DNA TGCGCCAGCAGCCTCTTAAACGGGGGCCAAGAGACCCAGTACTTC. Its translation is CASSLLNGGQETQYF.